This T cell receptor beta chain comes out of a study of CD8 T cells in Susac syndrome. This CDR3 contains 13 residues. Germline loops: CDR1 SGHDT, CDR2 YYEEEE. J was trimmed by 2 bases and V by 5 bases; bases with no gene match: 2. Random-hexamer reverse transcription was applied to roughly 0.5 to 1 ug RNA. TCRdb used MiXCR to reprocess the immunoSEQ multiplex PCR reads, holding one entry per CDR3 protein. The sample lists about 70,000 distinct CDR3 sequences, more than 85% occurring once. The sequencing sample was made of CD8+ T cells from PBMCs. The clonotype comes from a human donor in good health. The rearrangement links TRBV5-6 to TRBJ2-7; TRBD1 matches 9 bases. CDR3 loop: CASRQGATYEQYF. Written as DNA, the CDR3 is TGTGCCAGCAGACAGGGGGCCACCTACGAGCAGTACTTC.